The 2 T cell receptor beta chains below were found in one sample sequenced in a study of blood T cell repertoires in COVID-19. Some clones are missing from TCRdb's copy, which holds only in-frame ones; the method was immunoSEQ multiplex PCR. The repertoire holds over 200,000 clones, with roughly 87% as singletons. The specimen was peripheral blood. Source of these receptors: a woman aged 18-29 years who had recovered from COVID-19.

The chain links TRBV6-5 to TRBJ2-7, with TRBD2 identical over 13 bases. The CDR3 loop spans 14 amino acids. V shed 5 bases and J 4 bases; nucleotides not matched to a gene: 2. Germline V gene lookup returns CDR1 MNHEY and CDR2 SVGAGI. The CDR3 nucleotides read TGTGCCAGCAGTCGACTAGCGGGAGGTTACGAGCAGTACTTC. Translation gives CASSRLAGGYEQYF.

The V gene is TRBV5-1, the J gene TRBJ2-2; D might be TRBD1 (6 bases). Germline V lookup: CDR1 SGHRS, CDR2 YFSETQ. V was pared by 0 bases and J by 3 bases, with 15 bases between. The CDR3 spans 17 residues. CDR3 in amino acids: CASSLDRDKLYTGELFF. CDR3 bases: TGCGCCAGCAGCTTGGACCGGGACAAATTGTACACCGGGGAGCTGTTTTTT.